Described below is a single T cell receptor (beta chain) sequence and its context. No antigen is known for it. Trimming pared 4 bases from V and 7 bases from J, leaving 16 bases between. Germline-derived CDR1 and CDR2 are MNHNY and SVGAGI (reference sequence). The length of the CDR3 is 15 residues. The data originate from a study of regulatory T cells. Points from the study as a whole: CD3G-deficient patients' regulatory T cells showed reduced Shannon diversity versus autologous conventional CD4+ and control regulatory cells.

Amplification used 52 TRBV primers and 13 TRBJ primers. Some clones are missing from TCRdb's copy, which holds only in-frame ones; the method was immunoSEQ multiplex PCR. The sample holds more than 5,000 clones, 85% to 90% seen once. The TCR was taken from a young adult with CD3G deficiency. This chain links TRBV6-6 with TRBJ1-4; no definite D call. Sequencing was performed on CD4+ Tregs sorted from blood. The CDR3 DNA is TGTGCCAGCAGTTCACAGCCTCGGCGGGGTGAAAAACTGTTTTTT. The encoded protein is CASSSQPRRGEKLFF.